A single sample is the source of the 29 T cell receptor beta chains below, sequenced in a study of blood T cell repertoires in COVID-19. The assay was immunoSEQ multiplex PCR, and TCRdb's table has in-frame clones only and misses some. The sample records approximately 180,000 clones, approximately 90% being singletons. The sequenced sample was peripheral blood. The receptors stem from a human donor in a cohort sampled during active COVID-19.

V and J are TRBV5-1 and TRBJ2-3; possibly TRBD2 for D (6 bases). The V gene's germline CDR1 is SGHRS and CDR2 YFSETQ. V shed 0 bases and J shed 1 base, with 12 bases lying between them. CDR3 length equals 16 residues. CDR3 sequence: CASSLEPTGGTDTQYF. The CDR3, as DNA: TGCGCCAGCAGCTTGGAACCAACGGGGGGCACAGATACGCAGTATTTT.

The rearrangement uses TRBV20-1 and TRBJ2-3; maybe TRBD1 (6 bases). The germline CDR1 and CDR2 sequences are DFQATT and SNEGSKA (reference sequence). Trimming removed 3 bases at V and 2 bases at J, with 9 bases between. The CDR3 has 13 residues. The CDR3 loop is CSASTGTTDTQYF. Written as DNA, the CDR3 is TGCAGTGCTAGTACAGGGACCACAGATACGCAGTATTTT.

This chain uses TRBV5-1 with TRBJ2-1; TRBD2 matches 8 bases. The CDR3 sequence is 20 residues long. Germline CDR1 is SGHRS and CDR2 is YFSETQ. V lost 0 bases and J lost 0; bases outside the gene matches: 14. The CDR3 DNA is TGCGCCAGCAGCTTGGGGCCGGGCTGGGCGGGAGGTACCTCCTACAATGAGCAGTTCTTC. Residues: CASSLGPGWAGGTSYNEQFF.

This chain links TRBV6-2 or TRBV6-3 with TRBJ2-5, with 8 bases aligning to TRBD1. V lost 2 bases and J lost 1; bases outside the gene matches: 15. CDR1 MNHEY and CDR2 SVGEGT come from the germline V gene. The CDR3 totals 19 residues. CDR3 region: CASSYTLFVGQGLQETQYF. The DNA of the CDR3 is TGTGCCAGCAGTTACACGCTGTTTGTAGGACAGGGCCTCCAAGAGACCCAGTACTTC.

The chain is built from TRBV25-1 and TRBJ2-7, with 10 bases identical to TRBD1. Germline CDR1 is MGHDK and CDR2 is SYGVNS. The CDR3 totals 15 residues. Trimming took 7 bases from V and 4 from J; bases not matched to a gene: 10. CDR3 nucleotide sequence: TGTGCCAGCACCCCTACGACAGGGGGCGTGTACGAGCAGTACTTC. As protein: CASTPTTGGVYEQYF.

The chain employs TRBV29-1 and TRBJ1-2; a possible D gene is TRBD1 (6 bases). Between the trimmed V and J ends, which lost 3 bases and 4 bases, there was a span of 12 bases. The CDR3 is made up of 13 amino acids. Germline V gene sequence: CDR1 SQVTM, CDR2 ANQGSEA. The CDR3 DNA sequence: TGCAGCGTTGAGACCGGGACATCCTATGGCTACACCTTC. It yields the protein CSVETGTSYGYTF.

J is TRBJ2-5 and V is TRBV3-1 (or the pseudogene TRBV3-2), with 12 bases fitting TRBD1. Unmatched junction bases numbered 5, after V lost 1 base and J lost 5 bases. The CDR3 spans 16 residues. Germline V gene lookup returns CDR1 LGHDT and CDR2 YNNKEL (reference sequence). CDR3 residues: CASSQGRDRGLETQYF. The CDR3 DNA reads TGTGCCAGCAGCCAAGGCCGGGACAGGGGGCTGGAGACCCAGTACTTC.

The chain recombines TRBV10-1 with TRBJ2-1, with 11 bases aligning to TRBD2. V lost 2 bases, J lost 0 bases, and 6 bases stayed unmatched. CDR3 length: 18 amino acids. CDR1 and CDR2 (germline): WNHNN, SYGVQD (reference sequence). CDR3 sequence reads: CASSEPWTSGRSYNEQFF. CDR3 DNA: TGCGCCAGCAGTGAGCCGTGGACTAGCGGGCGCTCCTACAATGAGCAGTTCTTC.

The chain couples TRBV5-4 to TRBJ2-3; 10 bases are a match to TRBD2. CDR1 SGHNT and CDR2 YYREEE come from the germline V gene (reference sequence). After removal of 2 bases from V and 1 base from J, the junction contained 7 bases not matched to a gene. The CDR3 spans 17 residues. The CDR3: CASSLAGGPLRTDTQYF. In DNA form, the CDR3 reads TGTGCCAGCAGCTTAGCGGGGGGGCCCCTACGCACAGATACGCAGTATTTT.

J is TRBJ2-7 and V is TRBV4-1, with 12 bases that match TRBD2. Per the germline V gene, CDR1 is MGHRA and CDR2 is YSYEKL. V lost 3 bases to trimming and J lost 5 bases; unmatched junction nucleotides: 2. This CDR3 has 14 amino acids. CDR3 in DNA: TGCGCCAGCAGCCAGACTAGCGGGAGCCACGAGCAGTACTTC. Translated: CASSQTSGSHEQYF.

This clone came up a few times. V gene TRBV27 combines with J gene TRBJ2-7; tentatively, D is TRBD1 (5 bases). The CDR3 is 14 residues long. CDR1 and CDR2 from the germline V gene are MNHEY and SMNVEV (reference sequence). V was clipped by 8 bases and J by 2 bases, with 16 bases between them. DNA of the CDR3: TGTGCCAGCCGCAAACTACAGGAAACCTACGAGCAGTACTTC. Residues: CASRKLQETYEQYF.

The rearrangement uses TRBV3-1 (or the pseudogene TRBV3-2) and TRBJ2-5, with TRBD1 matching 9 bases. Germline V gene lookup returns CDR1 LGHDT and CDR2 YNNKEL (reference sequence). The CDR3 has 14 residues. J was trimmed by 7 bases and V by 1 base; bases with no gene match: 4. The CDR3 protein is CASSQGTGDGTQYF. The CDR3 DNA is TGTGCCAGCAGCCAAGGGACAGGGGACGGGACCCAGTACTTC.

V usage is TRBV10-2 and J usage is TRBJ2-3, with a tentative D call TRBD2 (6 bases). V lost 8 bases and J 1 base, leaving 16 bases between the germline ends. The V gene's germline CDR1 is WSHSY and CDR2 SAAADI. This CDR3 contains 15 residues. The CDR3 spells CASLAGNIGTDTQYF. The CDR3 DNA is TGCGCCAGCTTGGCGGGGAATATCGGCACAGATACGCAGTATTTT.

This sequence joins TRBV9 and TRBJ2-2; 12 bases align to TRBD1. Germline trimming cut 1 base from V and 7 bases from J; bases unmatched to any gene: 5. Germline CDR1 SGDLS, CDR2 YYNGEE. This CDR3 spans 16 amino acids. Here the CDR3 reads CASSVRGTGGSGELFF. The CDR3 coding sequence is TGTGCCAGCAGCGTAAGGGGGACAGGGGGCAGCGGGGAGCTGTTTTTT.

This clone came up once. The genes are TRBV18 and TRBJ2-3; no firm D call. Germline V gives CDR1 KGHSH, CDR2 LQKENI. The V gene lost 8 bases and the J gene lost 4 bases, with 13 bases spanning the gap. This CDR3 spans 13 amino acids. CDR3 DNA sequence: TGTGCCAGCGCCGGTGGTCTGTCAGATACGCAGTATTTT. Its protein is CASAGGLSDTQYF.

This chain uses TRBV7-6 with TRBJ2-7; D not resolved. This CDR3 has 13 residues. Trimming pared 1 base from V and 2 bases from J, leaving 6 bases between. The germline CDR1 and CDR2 sequences are SGHVS and FNYEAQ. CDR3 in DNA: TGTGCCAGCAGCTTAGGTGGCCCCTACGAGCAGTACTTC. Translating it yields CASSLGGPYEQYF.

V gene TRBV30 combines with J gene TRBJ1-2; 7 nucleotides agree with TRBD1. From germline, CDR1 is GTSNPN and CDR2 SVGIG (reference sequence). The trim removed 5 bases at V and 7 bases at J, leaving 10 bases unmatched. The CDR3 is 13 amino acids. CDR3 in DNA: TGTGCCTGGTCGCGACTCGGGACAGCTGGCTACACCTTC. Its translation is CAWSRLGTAGYTF.

The V call is TRBV10-3, the J call TRBJ1-3; 8 nucleotides agree with TRBD1. CDR1 is ENHRY and CDR2 is SYGVKD in the germline V gene. The V and J ends lost 10 bases and 5 bases, in that order; junction bases with no gene match: 10. The CDR3 consists of 14 residues. In nucleotides, the CDR3 is TGTGCCACCTTGGACAGGGAAGGACGAAACACCATATATTTT. Residues: CATLDREGRNTIYF.

J is TRBJ2-1 and V is TRBV5-4; possibly TRBD1 for D (5 bases). CDR3 length: 16 residues. V shed 0 bases and J shed 5 bases, with 15 bases lying between them. CDR1 SGHNT and CDR2 YYREEE come from the germline V gene (reference sequence). CDR3 loop: CASSLAEKGPNNEQFF. The CDR3 DNA is TGTGCCAGCAGCTTGGCCGAGAAGGGGCCTAACAATGAGCAGTTCTTC.

V usage is TRBV27 and J usage is TRBJ2-7, with TRBD2 matching 11 bases. Germline V gives CDR1 MNHEY, CDR2 SMNVEV (reference sequence). V was clipped by 5 bases and J by 2 bases; unmatched bases: 2. The CDR3 is 14 amino acids. The CDR3 is CASSMTSGAYEQYF. CDR3 in DNA: TGTGCCAGCAGTATGACTAGCGGGGCCTACGAGCAGTACTTC.

The rearrangement links TRBV5-4 to TRBJ2-3; 11 bases fit TRBD2. V shed 2 bases, J shed 3 bases, and the junction held 5 bases outside the gene matches. Germline CDR1 and CDR2: SGHNT and YYREEE (reference sequence). The CDR3 has 16 amino acids. In DNA, the CDR3 is TGTGCCAGCAGCTTCCCTAGCGGGGGGAGGACAGATACGCAGTATTTT. Protein sequence: CASSFPSGGRTDTQYF. Full variable domain (outside the CDR3, taken from reference TRBV5-4 and TRBJ2-3): ETGVTQSPTHLIKTRGQQVTLRCSSQSGHNTVSWYQQALGQGPQFIFQYYREEENGRGNFPPRFSGLQFPNYSSELNVNALELDDSALYLCASSFPSGGRTDTQYFGPGTRLTVL.

The rearrangement joins TRBV19 to TRBJ2-7, with TRBD2 identical over 7 bases. With 3 bases clipped from V and 3 bases from J, the junction kept 8 bases outside the gene matches. This CDR3 region has 15 residues. Germline values: CDR1 LNHDA, CDR2 SQIVND (reference sequence). CDR3 loop: CASSIGGGPFYEQYF. CDR3 DNA sequence: TGTGCCAGTAGTATCGGCGGGGGTCCTTTCTACGAGCAGTACTTC. The variable domain in full, with the rest retrieved from reference TRBV19 and TRBJ2-7, is DGGITQSPKYLFRKEGQNVTLSCEQNLNHDAMYWYRQDPGQGLRLIYYSQIVNDFQKGDIAEGYSVSREKKESFPLTVTSAQKNPTAFYLCASSIGGGPFYEQYFGPGTRLTVT.

Points on this clone: Relative to the germline gene, one junction end is altered; a read error may explain this. V gene TRBV3-1 (or the pseudogene TRBV3-2) combines with J gene TRBJ2-7; D not certain. CDR3 size: 11 residues. Germline V gives CDR1 LGHDT, CDR2 YNNKEL (reference sequence). The CDR3 nucleotides read TGTGCCAGCAGCCAATCCAGCGTTTGGGACTTC. It encodes CASSQSSVWDF.

The rearrangement joins TRBV11-2 to TRBJ1-4; 7 nucleotides align to TRBD1. The ends lost 1 base at V and 8 bases at J; junction bases unmatched: 4. Germline-derived CDR1 and CDR2 are SGHAT and FQNNGV. The CDR3 covers 14 residues. The CDR3 DNA is TGTGCCAGCAGCTTAGGCAGGGGGAGCGAAAAACTGTTTTTT. Translation: CASSLGRGSEKLFF.

This sequence joins TRBV6-1 and TRBJ1-2, with D possibly TRBD1 on 5 matching bases. The germline gives CDR1 MNHNS, CDR2 SASEGT. The CDR3 has 12 residues. V was clipped by 3 bases and J by 4 bases, with 6 bases between them. The CDR3 DNA reads TGTGCCAGCAGTGAGGACATCTATGGCTACACCTTC. This encodes CASSEDIYGYTF.

About this clone itself: Different DNA sequences within this sample yield the same CDR3. The rearrangement joins TRBV18 to TRBJ1-1, with D possibly matching TRBD1 (5 bases). The germline V and J ends were trimmed by 3 bases and 1 base, with 6 bases remaining between them. The CDR3 is 13 amino acids. CDR1 and CDR2 (germline): KGHSH, LQKENI. CDR3: CASSPQGNTEAFF. CDR3 bases: TGTGCCAGCTCACCCCAGGGGAACACTGAAGCTTTCTTT.

The chain recombines TRBV18 with TRBJ2-7; 8 positions agree with TRBD2. V shed 2 bases, J shed 7 bases, and the junction held 13 bases outside the gene matches. The germline V gene encodes CDR1 KGHSH and CDR2 LQKENI. The length of the CDR3 is 16 residues. CDR3 nucleotides: TGTGCCAGCTCACCAGCACCGGGGGGGTTTTCGAGGGAGCAGTACTTC. Translated, it gives CASSPAPGGFSREQYF.

The chain has TRBV5-4 and TRBJ2-1; 11 bases match TRBD2. With 5 bases clipped from V and 9 bases from J, the junction kept 10 bases outside the gene matches. The germline V gene encodes CDR1 SGHNT and CDR2 YYREEE (reference sequence). The CDR3 covers 15 residues. As DNA, the CDR3 is TGTGCCAGCAGATCACTAGCGGGAGACGTGCTTGAGCAGTTCTTC. Its protein product is CASRSLAGDVLEQFF.

This chain links TRBV5-1 with TRBJ2-2; TRBD1 agrees at 8 bases. The CDR3 sequence is 15 residues long. V lost 4 bases to trimming and J lost 5 bases; unmatched junction nucleotides: 7. From germline, CDR1 is SGHRS and CDR2 YFSETQ. The CDR3 loop is CASSLRTGSTGELFF. In DNA, the CDR3 is TGCGCCAGCAGCCTGCGGACAGGGTCTACCGGGGAGCTGTTTTTT.